The 21 T cell receptor beta chains presented below share a single source sample, sequenced in a study of cytomegalovirus exposure and HLA in healthy donors. The PCR employed 60 Vbeta primers together with 13 Jbeta primers. Clones were sequenced by immunoSEQ multiplex PCR, and TCRdb holds only the in-frame ones, with some missing. The sample table sets out over 100,000 clones. Specimen: PBMCs. These receptors were collected from a woman in her thirties or forties in good health and CMV-seropositive.

For the CDR3, the DNA is TGTGCCAGCAGCTTTAAAAAAGGAGCGTCCTCCTACGAGCAGTACTTC. This encodes CASSFKKGASSYEQYF. This sequence joins TRBV7-9 and TRBJ2-7; D not certain. From germline, CDR1 is SEHNR and CDR2 FQNEAQ (reference sequence). This CDR3 is 16 amino acids long. Trimming shortened V by 3 bases and J by 0 bases, and 15 bases separated the two germline ends.

This sequence joins TRBV7-9 and TRBJ2-1, with 8 bases identical to TRBD1. V lost 8 bases and J lost 5; bases outside the gene matches: 8. CDR1 and CDR2 (germline): SEHNR, FQNEAQ (reference sequence). The CDR3 totals 14 residues. The CDR3 nucleotides read TGTGCCAGCCTTAAGACAGGGGTGGACAATGAGCAGTTCTTC. Translated: CASLKTGVDNEQFF.

CDR3 nucleotide sequence: TGTGCCAGCAGGCCGGGACAGGGTTCTGAAAAACTGTTTTTT. This translates into CASRPGQGSEKLFF. The chain employs TRBV6-4 and TRBJ1-4, with 9 bases lining up with TRBD1. V lost 6 bases and J lost 7; bases outside the gene matches: 6. The CDR3 is made up of 14 amino acids. The germline CDR1 and CDR2 sequences are MRHNA and SNTAGT.

V and J are TRBV7-3 and TRBJ1-2; 12 bases agree with TRBD1. Germline trimming cut 5 bases from V and 8 bases from J; bases unmatched to any gene: 9. This CDR3 comprises 15 residues. Germline V gene lookup returns CDR1 SGHTA and CDR2 FQGTGA. The CDR3 region has the DNA TGTGCCAGCAGCGCGTCCGGGACAGGGGGCCGGGGCTACACCTTC. Its translation: CASSASGTGGRGYTF.

The genes are TRBV27 and TRBJ1-2; perhaps TRBD1 as D (6 bases). V dropped 5 bases and J dropped 3 bases, with 13 bases sitting between them. This CDR3 has 14 residues. Germline V gives CDR1 MNHEY, CDR2 SMNVEV (reference sequence). The CDR3 protein is CASSRGRGYYGYTF. The CDR3 coding sequence is TGTGCCAGCAGTCGAGGCAGGGGTTACTATGGCTACACCTTC.

The V and J genes are TRBV29-1 and TRBJ2-6, with D unclear. The ends were cut back, 5 bases at V and 0 bases at J, with 17 bases in the middle. The germline V gene has CDR1 SQVTM and CDR2 ANQGSEA. CDR3 size: 17 residues. The CDR3 DNA is TGCAGCGTTAGGTTCGGCAGGATATCCTCTGGGGCCAACGTCCTGACTTTC. This encodes CSVRFGRISSGANVLTF. Full variable domain (remainder filled in from reference TRBV29-1 and TRBJ2-6): SAVISQKPSRDICQRGTSLTIQCQVDSQVTMMFWYRQQPGQSLTLIATANQGSEATYESGFVIDKFPISRPNLTFSTLTVSNMSPEDSSIYLCSVRFGRISSGANVLTFGAGSRLTVL.

The chain combines TRBV27 with TRBJ1-5; 9 nucleotides agree with TRBD1. V lost 4 bases, J lost 3 bases, and 4 bases stayed unmatched. From germline, CDR1 is MNHEY and CDR2 SMNVEV (reference sequence). The CDR3 totals 15 residues. CDR3 amino acids: CASSSDRGNNQPQHF. CDR3 coding DNA: TGTGCCAGCAGTTCCGACAGGGGGAACAATCAGCCCCAGCATTTT.

V gene TRBV6-6 combines with J gene TRBJ2-3, with 8 positions matching TRBD1. The germline V gene has CDR1 MNHNY and CDR2 SVGAGI (reference sequence). The CDR3 contains 14 residues. V lost 6 bases, J lost 5 bases, and 7 bases stayed unmatched. The CDR3 spells CASSPRQGIDTQYF. CDR3 sequence (DNA): TGTGCCAGCAGCCCTAGACAGGGGATAGATACGCAGTATTTT.

The chain recombines TRBV6-5 with TRBJ2-3; 13 bases match TRBD2. Germline V CDR1 and CDR2: MNHEY, SVGAGI. The CDR3 is 15 amino acids. V gave up 7 bases and J gave up 4 bases; unmatched junction bases: 5. The CDR3 region has the DNA TGTGCCAGCACCAAGACTAGCGGGAGGTCAGATACGCAGTATTTT. Encoded protein: CASTKTSGRSDTQYF.

V is TRBV5-1 and J is TRBJ2-7; 12 nucleotides agree with TRBD2. The CDR3 has 14 amino acids. V was clipped by 7 bases and J by 6 bases; unmatched bases: 8. Germline CDR1 reads SGHRS; CDR2 reads YFSETQ. The CDR3 is CASSPTSGSSEQYF. Written as DNA, the CDR3 is TGCGCCAGCTCCCCGACTAGCGGGAGTAGCGAGCAGTACTTC.

The chain couples TRBV19 to TRBJ2-3; no clear D. Trimming removed 5 bases at V and 2 bases at J, with 11 bases between. The CDR3 length is 14 residues. The V gene's germline CDR1 is LNHDA and CDR2 SQIVND (reference sequence). CDR3 sequence reads: CASSRIADTDTQYF. The CDR3, as DNA: TGTGCCAGTAGTCGAATAGCAGACACAGATACGCAGTATTTT. The full variable domain, rest sourced from reference TRBV19 and TRBJ2-3, is DGGITQSPKYLFRKEGQNVTLSCEQNLNHDAMYWYRQDPGQGLRLIYYSQIVNDFQKGDIAEGYSVSREKKESFPLTVTSAQKNPTAFYLCASSRIADTDTQYFGPGTRLTVL.

This chain joins TRBV6-1 and TRBJ1-2, with TRBD1 as a possible D gene (5 bases). Germline loops: CDR1 MNHNS, CDR2 SASEGT. V lost 7 bases and J lost 3, with 18 bases in between. The CDR3 totals 15 residues. This CDR3 reads CASTVTGVLDYGYTF. CDR3 in DNA: TGTGCCAGCACGGTAACGGGGGTATTGGACTATGGCTACACCTTC.

The genes are TRBV4-2 and TRBJ2-2; D is possibly TRBD2 (5 bases). V lost 4 bases and J 0 bases, leaving 18 bases between the germline ends. CDR1 is LGHNA and CDR2 is YNFKEQ in the germline V gene. This CDR3 is 18 amino acids long. The CDR3 DNA sequence: TGTGCCAGCAGCCTCCTACCCAGCGGTGCCGCGAACACCGGGGAGCTGTTTTTT. This codes for CASSLLPSGAANTGELFF.

The CDR3 bases are TGTGCCAGCAGCCCTAGCGGGAGAAGAAATGAGCAGTTCTTC. Its protein is CASSPSGRRNEQFF. The V gene is TRBV9, the J gene TRBJ2-1; 10 nucleotides agree with TRBD2. The CDR3 totals 14 residues. Trimming took 4 bases from V and 7 from J; bases not matched to a gene: 5. CDR1 SGDLS and CDR2 YYNGEE come from the germline V gene. Filled out from reference TRBV9 and TRBJ2-1, the complete variable domain reads DSGVTQTPKHLITATGQRVTLRCSPRSGDLSVYWYQQSLDQGLQFLIQYYNGEERAKGNILERFSAQQFPDLHSELNLSSLELGDSALYFCASSPSGRRNEQFFGPGTRLTVL.

The V call is TRBV19, the J call TRBJ2-3; 7 bases match TRBD2. Trimming at V came to 5 bases and at J to 2 bases, leaving 4 bases not matched to a gene. The CDR3 is 14 residues long. The germline V gene encodes CDR1 LNHDA and CDR2 SQIVND (reference sequence). The CDR3 DNA is TGTGCCAGTAGTCTAGCGGTACCCACAGATACGCAGTATTTT. It specifies CASSLAVPTDTQYF.

The V and J genes are TRBV5-5 and TRBJ2-5; TRBD2 matches 11 bases. Near its end, the DNA agrees better with TRBJ2-7, so the J call may be wrong. CDR3 length: 18 amino acids. Germline V gene sequence: CDR1 SGHKS, CDR2 YYEKEE (reference sequence). The CDR3 loop is CASTQTAGELAGEYEQYF. The CDR3 DNA reads as TGTGCCAGCACCCAGACGGCAGGGGAACTAGCGGGAGAATACGAGCAGTACTTC.

The V gene is TRBV27, the J gene TRBJ1-1; D unresolved. V lost 6 bases, J lost 1 base, and 12 bases lay in between. The CDR3 is 14 residues long. Germline CDR1 reads MNHEY; CDR2 reads SMNVEV (reference sequence). CDR3 loop: CASSLRRGNTEAFF. The CDR3 DNA reads as TGTGCCAGCAGCCTACGACGGGGGAACACTGAAGCTTTCTTT.

The chain couples TRBV7-2 to TRBJ2-5; TRBD2 matches 10 bases. The CDR3 length is 16 residues. Looked up from germline, CDR1 is SGHTA and CDR2 is FQGNSA. The trim removed 7 bases at V and 4 bases at J, leaving 12 bases unmatched. In DNA form, the CDR3 reads TGTGCCAGCACCTACCGGACTAGCGGATTCCGAGAGACCCAGTACTTC. It translates to CASTYRTSGFRETQYF.

The chain links TRBV11-3 to TRBJ2-5; 8 nucleotides match TRBD2. The J segment lost 4 bases and the V segment lost 4 bases, leaving 8 bases of the junction unmatched. Germline V CDR1 and CDR2: SGHNT, YENEEA. The CDR3 extends over 15 amino acids. Here the CDR3 reads CASSSRSGSGETQYF. DNA for the CDR3: TGTGCCAGCAGCTCCCGCAGCGGGAGTGGAGAGACCCAGTACTTC.

V and J are TRBV19 and TRBJ1-1; D remains unclear. The CDR3 is 13 amino acids. Trimming cost V 8 bases and J 0 bases, with 10 bases left between them. Germline CDR1 LNHDA, CDR2 SQIVND (reference sequence). CDR3 amino acids: CASGWAMNTEAFF. The CDR3 DNA is TGTGCCAGTGGGTGGGCCATGAACACTGAAGCTTTCTTT.

The chain joins TRBV7-2 to TRBJ2-3, with a weak D call TRBD1 (5 bases). There are 16 residues in the CDR3. Germline V gene lookup returns CDR1 SGHTA and CDR2 FQGNSA. V lost 3 bases, J lost 3 bases, and 16 bases lay in between. DNA of the CDR3: TGTGCCAGCAGCTTTCTCGAAGGGGATCGGACAGATACGCAGTATTTT. Translation: CASSFLEGDRTDTQYF.